The sequence of this TCR beta chain was determined in a study of blood T cell repertoires in COVID-19. Study in general: Sample material is recorded as cDNA or gDNA derived from T cells, B-cell-depleted T cells, or PBMCs.

V shed 10 bases, J shed 0 bases, and the junction held 7 bases outside the gene matches. Germline V gene data show CDR1 as MNHEY and CDR2 as SVGAGI. This CDR3 is built from 14 residues. Participants had their cohort set by participant-reported clinical history. Recovery among Cohort 3 donors was established by two negative PCRs, clearance, or symptom resolution. Assay used: immunoSEQ multiplex PCR; TCRdb lists only in-frame clones, some missing. Of 150,000 to 200,000 clones in the sample, roughly 82% are singletons; the top ten hold roughly 15%. The source is a man in his fifties who had recovered from COVID-19. V gene TRBV6-5 combines with J gene TRBJ1-1; 8 bases fit TRBD1. The sample taken for sequencing was PBMCs or T cells enriched from blood (not recorded which). CDR3 in DNA: TGTGCCACTTACAGGGGGAACATGAACACTGAAGCTTTCTTT. Translation: CATYRGNMNTEAFF.